A selection of T cell receptor beta chains follows, all from one sample in a study of shared clonotypes between healthy human individuals. The table came from immunoSEQ multiplex PCR; TCRdb's copy has only in-frame clones and leaves some out. The data show about 2.5 million clones, just under 95% seen once. The sequencing sample was made of naive CD4+ T cells from PBMCs. These receptors were obtained from a young man in good health. Some clones in this sample may be carry-over from other donors' samples. Both conserved end residues are trimmed from each CDR3. The listing skips clone size in some rows; elsewhere it reads once, few, many or a size class.

size	J	V	CDR3
.	TRBJ1-2	TRBV5-1	ASSSAPGQGYNYGYT
.	TRBJ2-3	TRBV5-6	ASSYATYHTDTQY
.	TRBJ2-2	TRBV27	ASSRAGTMNTGELF
.	TRBJ2-7	TRBV6-5	ASLSDPTSYEQY
.	TRBJ2-7	TRBV25-1	ASIRPAEGSYEQY
.	TRBJ1-5	TRBV19	ASVGGTGGHSNQPQH
.	TRBJ2-5	TRBV21-1	ASSGTSGSNSGQETQY
.	TRBJ2-3	TRBV6-5	ASSKTSGGTDTQY
once	TRBJ2-1	TRBV4-3	ASSQGWSRNEQF
.	TRBJ2-5	TRBV11-2	ASSLVQSQETQY
.	TRBJ1-2	TRBV7-2	ASSSRDAQGYT
.	TRBJ2-3	TRBV10-3	AITGAGVDTQY
.	TRBJ2-2	TRBV2	ASRREGSVTGELF
.	TRBJ2-7	TRBV19	ASSINSQRLYEQY
.	TRBJ2-2	TRBV18	ASSRLTGGDTGELF
once	TRBJ2-7	TRBV18	ASSPSFGGPYEQY
.	TRBJ2-3	TRBV15	ATSRGVSGSTDTQY
.	TRBJ2-4	TRBV28	ASRDRAKNIQY
.	TRBJ2-7	TRBV28	ASRTGTPEQY
.	TRBJ2-2	TRBV5-1	ASSLDSLTGELF
.	TRBJ2-7	TRBV11-2	ASSPRQGSAYEQY
.	TRBJ1-3	TRBV5-1	ASSLVLPPASGNTIY
.	TRBJ2-1	TRBV6-6	ASSYSQGAANEQF
.	TRBJ1-5	TRBV9	ASSARGSNQPQH
.	TRBJ2-7	TRBV2	ASSEQAAYEQY
.	TRBJ2-2	TRBV5-1	ASSLGGPATGELF